The 31 T cell receptor delta chains reported below all come from one sample, sequenced in a study of γδ T cells in repeated Plasmodium falciparum infection. TCRdb re-called the multiplex PCR reads via CATT. The table records about 89,000 delta-chain clones, approximately 1.4% of them present only once. Vgamma9/Vdelta2+ and Vdelta2-negative gammadelta T cells were flow-sorted from PBMC for bulk sequencing. Sequenced: gamma-delta T cells from blood. These receptors all come from a pool of human donors (malaria-infected and uninfected, not separated).

Note on this clone: The TCRdb protein, from a much larger clone, departs from this DNA's translation at residue 6, likely by read error; the protein shown derives from the DNA. The genes are TRDV2 and TRDJ1; 10 positions match TRDD3. The J gene, missing from TCRdb, was assigned here through DNA to germline matching. The CDR3 totals 19 residues. V was clipped by 6 bases and J by 0 bases; unmatched bases: 18. CDR1 is GEAIGNYY and CDR2 is EKD in the germline V gene. CDR3 bases: TGTGCCTGTAGAGAAGTTGGGGGATACCCACTATTGGACACCGATAAACTCATCTTT. Amino acids: CACREVGGYPLLDTDKLIF.

About this clone: The protein that TCRdb holds for this DNA derives from a much larger clone and differs from the translated DNA at residue 3, which likely indicates a read error; the protein shown here is translated from the DNA. The V call is TRDV1, the J call TRDJ1, with D perhaps matching TRDD3 (5 bases). Germline V gene lookup returns CDR1 TSWWSYY and CDR2 QGS. The CDR3 consists of 17 residues. CDR3 amino acids: CAPASEGDRRYTDKLIF. CDR3 DNA sequence: TGTGCTCCTGCCTCCGAAGGGGACCGACGATACACTGATAAACTCATCTTT.

This clone was detected ten times or more. At the DNA level, this CDR3 is encoded by other sequences in the same sample as well. The gene calls are TRDV1 and TRDJ1; 13 bases map to TRDD3. Per the germline V gene, CDR1 is TSWWSYY and CDR2 is QGS. J was trimmed by 2 bases and V by 1 base; bases with no gene match: 19. The CDR3 is 22 residues long. The CDR3 region has the DNA TGTGCTCTTGGGGAACCCCGTTATTCGCCGACTGGGGGATACGTGGGGACCGATAAACTCATCTTT. Residues: CALGEPRYSPTGGYVGTDKLIF.

There are a few counts of this clone. A far larger clone is one base from this, pointing to a likely read error. Additional DNA sequences in this sample encode the identical CDR3. The V gene is TRDV1, the J gene TRDJ1; 8 nucleotides line up with TRDD3. Assignment of the J gene here rests on matching the DNA to germline, because TCRdb gives none. V lost 3 bases, J lost 5 bases, and 20 bases stayed unmatched. Germline assignment: CDR1 TSWWSYY and CDR2 QGS. The CDR3 is 19 residues long. DNA of the CDR3: TGTGCTCTTGGGGAGCTGACTTCCTTCAGGGGGATATACGCTGATAAACTCATCTTT. Its translation is CALGELTSFRGIYADKLIF.

In this sample, this clone turned up a few times. Translating this DNA gives a protein that differs at residue 14 from the TCRdb one, which belongs to a much larger clone; a read error is likely, and the protein shown is this translation. The chain combines TRDV1 with TRDJ1; 10 bases match TRDD3. The J gene, not given by TCRdb, was assigned here from a germline match of the nucleotide sequence. CDR1 and CDR2 from the germline V gene are TSWWSYY and QGS. CDR3 length equals 20 residues. The V segment lost 0 bases and the J segment 0 bases; nucleotides outside the gene matches: 13. The CDR3 nucleotides read TGTGCTCTTGGGGAACTACGACCAGACTGGGGGATCAAGCACACCGATAAACTCATCTTT. It yields the protein CALGELRPDWGIKHTDKLIF.

On this clone itself: The TCRdb record carries a much larger clone's protein, which differs from this DNA's translation at residue 12; a read error is the likely cause, and the protein listed here is the DNA translation. The gene calls are TRDV2 and TRDJ1, with 8 bases matching TRDD3. TCRdb leaves out the J gene; it was filled in here by matching the DNA to germline. There are 17 residues in the CDR3. V shed 2 bases, J shed 3 bases, and the junction held 13 bases outside the gene matches. CDR1 GEAIGNYY and CDR2 EKD come from the germline V gene. CDR3 in DNA: TGTGCCTGTGACAGTCTGGGGGACAGTTCGTACGCCGATAAACTCATCTTT. Protein product: CACDSLGDSSYADKLIF.

This clone was counted many times. TCRdb records a much larger clone's protein for this DNA, with a difference at residue 10 that likely arises from a read error; the protein given is the translation of the DNA. This rearrangement joins TRDV1 to TRDJ1; TRDD3 might be the D (6 bases). Assignment of the J gene here rests on matching the DNA to germline, because TCRdb gives none. Germline V gene data show CDR1 as TSWWSYY and CDR2 as QGS. V dropped 1 base and J dropped 3 bases, with 21 bases sitting between them. This CDR3 has 18 residues. CDR3 amino acids: CALGEPLRDMWQADKLIF. CDR3 coding DNA: TGTGCTCTTGGGGAACCTTTAAGGGATATGTGGCAGGCCGATAAACTCATCTTT.

This clone was detected only a few times. TCRdb pairs this DNA with a much larger clone's protein that differs at residue 4, likely a read error; the protein shown was translated from the DNA. DNA for the CDR3: TGTGCCTGTGGCACCCTTACTGGGGGGCTTTACACCGATAAACTCATCTTT. Translating it yields CACGTLTGGLYTDKLIF. The V call is TRDV2, the J call TRDJ1, with 8 bases lining up with TRDD3. TCRdb offers no J gene call, so here the DNA was matched to germline to obtain one. Germline V gene data show CDR1 as GEAIGNYY and CDR2 as EKD. This CDR3 has 17 amino acids.

This clone was observed many times. The CDR3 region is CALRPKVPELGVLTAQLFF. CDR3 bases: TGTGCTCTTAGGCCCAAGGTCCCGGAGCTGGGGGTTCTGACAGCACAACTCTTCTTT. This chain joins TRDV1 and TRDJ2, with 7 positions matching TRDD3. J gave up 3 bases and V 8 bases, and 21 bases lay outside the gene matches. There are 19 residues in the CDR3. Germline loops: CDR1 TSWWSYY, CDR2 QGS.

Note on this clone: A far larger clone is a single base away, which makes a read error likely. Different DNA sequences within this sample yield the same CDR3. The chain joins TRDV3 to TRDJ1; 12 bases agree with TRDD3. The CDR3 spans 15 residues. The germline V gene has CDR1 TVYSNPD and CDR2 GDNSRS (reference sequence). CDR3 sequence reads: CASWGIRTNTDKLIF. The CDR3 DNA reads as TGTGCCTCCTGGGGGATACGAACTAACACCGATAAACTCATCTTC. Complete variable domain (other parts from reference TRDV3 and TRDJ1): CDKVTQSSPDQTVASGSEVVLLCTYDTVYSNPDLFWYRIRPDYSFQFVFYGDNSRSEGADFTQGRFSVKHILTQKAFHLVISPVRTEDSATYYCASWGIRTNTDKLIFGKGTRVTVEP.

To note about this clone: This DNA's translation differs at residue 7 from TCRdb's protein, which comes from a much larger clone; a read error is likely, and the protein shown is translated from the DNA. The chain recombines TRDV3 with TRDJ1; D gene ambiguous. Trimming took off 4 bases at V and 0 bases at J, with 15 bases between the two ends. The length of the CDR3 is 14 residues. The germline gives CDR1 TVYSNPD, CDR2 GDNSRS (reference sequence). The CDR3 DNA reads TGTGCCTATGGTAGGGAGGCTCACACCGATAAACTCATCTTT. Translating it yields CAYGREAHTDKLIF.

Regarding this clone: TCRdb's protein, taken from a much larger clone, differs from this DNA's translation at residue 19, likely owing to a read error; the protein displayed comes from the DNA. The J gene was not called, though the V gene is TRDV2; TRDD3 is taken as the D call from the table, unchecked against the DNA. CDR1 GEAIGNYY and CDR2 EKD come from the germline V gene. This CDR3 has 21 amino acids. This CDR3 is CACDQGQLLGDHLSNTDKHIF. CDR3 sequence (DNA): TGTGCCTGTGACCAGGGACAATTACTGGGGGACCACTTAAGTAACACCGATAAACACATCTTT.

This clone has more than one count but fewer than ten. The translation of this DNA and the TCRdb protein of a much larger clone differ at residue 15, probably owing to a read error; the protein shown here is translated from the DNA. V and J are TRDV1 and TRDJ1; TRDD3 aligns across 9 bases. Germline lookup yields CDR1 TSWWSYY and CDR2 QGS. The CDR3 has 19 residues. The CDR3 region has the DNA TGTGCTCTTGGGGAACTAGTATCCGTTGTACTGGGGGACACCGCTAAACTCATCTTT. This codes for CALGELVSVVLGDTAKLIF.

A note on this clone: TCRdb records a much larger clone's protein for this DNA, with a difference at residue 24 that likely arises from a read error; the protein given is the translation of the DNA. No J gene call was made, and the V gene is TRDV1; TRDD3, the table's D call, was not compared with the DNA. This CDR3 region has 26 residues. CDR1 TSWWSYY and CDR2 QGS come from the germline V gene. The CDR3 loop reads CALGEICRSERGYWGIRVSYLDKPIF. As DNA, the CDR3 is TGTGCTCTTGGGGAAATTTGTCGTTCCGAACGAGGGTACTGGGGGATACGCGTATCCTATTTAGATAAACCCATCTTT.

On this clone: The protein that TCRdb holds for this DNA derives from a much larger clone and differs from the translated DNA at residue 21, which likely indicates a read error; the protein shown here is translated from the DNA. V gene TRDV1 combines with J gene TRDJ1; D is possibly TRDD3 (6 bases). The J gene is absent in TCRdb and was assigned here via DNA matching to germline. The CDR3 consists of 24 residues. CDR1 and CDR2 from the germline V gene are TSWWSYY and QGS. The DNA of the CDR3 is TGTGCTCTTGGGGGCCGAGCCCAGGGCTACAACCTCGTACTGGGTCTCCCCTTCGCCGATAGACTCATCTTT. Translating gives CALGGRAQGYNLVLGLPFADRLIF.

This clone has more than one count but fewer than ten. A far larger clone is only one base removed, so a read error is likely. Other DNA variants within this sample encode the same CDR3. The chain combines TRDV1 with TRDJ1; 8 nucleotides align to TRDD3. In the absence of a J gene in TCRdb, the DNA was matched to germline to assign it here. The CDR3 has 19 residues. From germline, CDR1 is TSWWSYY and CDR2 QGS. V was clipped by 3 bases and J by 2 bases; unmatched bases: 17. CDR3 loop: CALGEGPTPRDTGTDKLIF. The DNA for the CDR3 is TGTGCTCTTGGGGAGGGGCCTACCCCGAGGGATACGGGAACCGATAAACTCATCTTT.

This clone was seen a few times. A far larger clone is a single base away, which makes a read error likely. The same CDR3 can be traced to other DNA sequences in this sample. The chain joins TRDV2 to TRDJ1; 13 bases fit TRDD3. TCRdb carries no J gene annotation; the J gene was assigned here by matching the DNA with germline. Germline CDR1 is GEAIGNYY and CDR2 is EKD. This CDR3 region has 26 residues. The CDR3 here is CACDTHPYILGDTRVRISKYTDKLIF. CDR3 nucleotides: TGTGCCTGTGACACACACCCCTACATACTGGGGGATACGAGGGTGCGGATTTCTAAGTACACTGATAAACTCATCTTT.

For this clone: A single base is all that separates this from a far larger clone, so a read error is likely. The same CDR3 can be traced to other DNA sequences in this sample. This sequence joins TRDV2 and TRDJ2; 7 bases are shared with TRDD3. The J gene comes from matching the DNA to germline here; TCRdb lacks it. Losses at the gene ends were 0 bases for V and 5 bases for J; bases not matched to a gene: 11. CDR1 and CDR2 from the germline V gene are GEAIGNYY and EKD. The CDR3 contains 17 residues. The CDR3 protein is CACDTGMGDTRTAQLFF. The CDR3 DNA reads as TGTGCCTGTGACACCGGGATGGGGGACACGCGAACAGCACAACTCTTCTTT.

This clone was recorded at least ten times. TCRdb pairs this DNA with a much larger clone's protein that differs at residue 11, likely a read error; the protein shown was translated from the DNA. The chain links TRDV2 to TRDJ1, with a weak D call TRDD3 (6 bases). TCRdb carries no J gene annotation; the J gene was assigned here by matching the DNA with germline. CDR1 and CDR2 (germline): GEAIGNYY, EKD. This CDR3 has 14 amino acids. The CDR3 DNA follows: TGTGCCTGTGACACCGCAGGGCGGAGGGATAGACTCATCTTT. Protein product: CACDTAGRRDRLIF.

This clone was detected ten times or more. The protein in TCRdb stems from a much larger clone and differs at residue 6 from this DNA's translation, likely a read error; here the protein is translated from the DNA. V and J are TRDV2 and TRDJ1; D perhaps matches TRDD3 (6 bases). Germline values: CDR1 GEAIGNYY, CDR2 EKD. V was clipped by 0 bases and J by 2 bases, with 18 bases between them. The CDR3 consists of 17 residues. The CDR3 reads CACDTEGEAPRTDKLIF. In nucleotides, the CDR3 is TGTGCCTGTGACACCGAGGGGGAGGCCCCGAGAACCGATAAACTCATCTTT.

As for this clone: TCRdb attributes to this sequence the protein of a much larger clone, which differs from the DNA translation at residue 13; a read error is likely, and the protein displayed is translated from the DNA. This chain uses TRDV2 with TRDJ1; 10 nucleotides align to TRDD3. The J gene is not listed in TCRdb, so it was assigned here from a DNA match to germline. CDR3 length equals 17 residues. CDR1 is GEAIGNYY, CDR2 EKD, per germline. CDR3 region: CACASLTGGSYTNKLIF. The CDR3 region has the DNA TGTGCCTGTGCTTCCCTTACTGGGGGATCTTACACCAATAAACTCATCTTT.

This clone was seen a single time. V is TRDV2 and J is TRDJ3; 13 positions agree with TRDD3. TCRdb is silent on the J gene; assignment here came from matching the DNA to germline. Germline values: CDR1 GEAIGNYY, CDR2 EKD. This CDR3 is 21 amino acids long. V trimming: 3 bases; J trimming: 0 bases; junction bases outside the gene matches: 10. CDR3 residues: CACDPRTGGYERSWDTRQMFF. The CDR3 nucleotides read TGTGCCTGTGACCCGCGTACTGGGGGATACGAACGCTCCTGGGACACCCGACAGATGTTTTTC.

This clone came up a few times. This DNA's translation differs at residue 19 from TCRdb's protein, which comes from a much larger clone; a read error is likely, and the protein shown is translated from the DNA. The chain recombines TRDV1 with TRDJ1; 11 bases match TRDD3. Germline CDR1 and CDR2: TSWWSYY and QGS. The CDR3 extends over 21 amino acids. The CDR3 bases are TGTGCTCTTGGGGAAACAGGCCCCGTGGGTACTGGGGGATATTTCACCGATAAACCCATCTTT. The encoded protein is CALGETGPVGTGGYFTDKPIF.

Notes on this clone: The protein held in TCRdb is that of a much larger clone and does not match this DNA's translation at residue 13, likely because of a read error; the protein shown is translated from the DNA. The rearrangement uses TRDV2 and TRDJ3; 8 bases line up with TRDD3. TCRdb lists no J gene, so it was determined here by aligning the DNA to germline. The CDR3 sequence is 23 residues long. CDR1 and CDR2 (germline): GEAIGNYY, EKD. The J segment lost 0 bases and the V segment lost 0 bases, leaving 18 bases of the junction unmatched. CDR3 nucleotide sequence: TGTGCCTGTGACACCGGACGCGTTCCCGTACTGGGGGCCCACTCCTGGGACACCCGACAGATGTTTTTC. It specifies CACDTGRVPVLGAHSWDTRQMFF.

In this sample, this clone turned up many times. The protein in TCRdb stems from a much larger clone and differs at residue 18 from this DNA's translation, likely a read error; here the protein is translated from the DNA. The chain is built from TRDV2 and TRDJ1, with TRDD3 identical over 7 bases. This CDR3 is 19 amino acids long. Germline assignment: CDR1 GEAIGNYY and CDR2 EKD. CDR3 nucleotide sequence: TGTGCCTGTGACACATTGCGTGGGGGACACCCTTTCGAGCCCGATAAACTCACCTTT. The encoded protein is CACDTLRGGHPFEPDKLTF.

Notes on this clone: One base separates it from a far larger clone, so it is likely a read error. This chain connects TRDV1 to TRDJ2, with 9 bases identical to TRDD3. The J gene, missing from TCRdb, was assigned here through DNA to germline matching. The CDR3 extends over 16 amino acids. Germline assignment: CDR1 TSWWSYY and CDR2 QGS. The CDR3 protein is CALGDTGGALTAQLFF. The DNA of the CDR3 is TGTGCTCTTGGGGATACTGGGGGAGCTTTGACGGCACAACTCTTCTTT.

Worth noting for this clone: A far larger clone is one nucleotide away, so this likely arose from a read error. The same CDR3 is also encoded by other DNA sequences in this sample. CDR3 sequence: CACDTVSGGRTLSNKLIF. The DNA for the CDR3 is TGTGCCTGTGACACCGTTTCTGGGGGAAGAACGCTATCGAATAAACTCATCTTT. The rearrangement uses TRDV2 and TRDJ1; 8 nucleotides align to TRDD3. J gave up 6 bases and V 0 bases, and 17 bases lay outside the gene matches. CDR3 length: 18 amino acids. The germline V gene has CDR1 GEAIGNYY and CDR2 EKD.

This clone was detected a few times. Translating this DNA gives a protein that differs at residue 6 from the TCRdb one, which belongs to a much larger clone; a read error is likely, and the protein shown is this translation. The chain has TRDV2 and TRDJ1; 9 nucleotides agree with TRDD3. This CDR3 region has 17 residues. Germline V lookup: CDR1 GEAIGNYY, CDR2 EKD. V was clipped by 2 bases and J by 1 base; unmatched bases: 10. The CDR3 DNA follows: TGTGCCTGTGACATGGCAGGGGATACGCGATTCACCGATAAACTCATCTTT. This sequence encodes CACDMAGDTRFTDKLIF.

This clone was seen a few times. TCRdb shows a much larger clone's protein in place of this DNA's translation, and the two differ at residue 7, likely through a read error; the protein shown is translated from the DNA. J is TRDJ1 and V is TRDV1, with D maybe TRDD3 (6 bases). The J gene was not available in TCRdb and was assigned here by matching the DNA to germline segments. The CDR3 loop spans 20 amino acids. Trimming shortened V by 3 bases and J by 0 bases, and 26 bases separated the two germline ends. Germline V gives CDR1 TSWWSYY, CDR2 QGS. This CDR3 reads CALGDTHLRGTRPYTDKLIF. CDR3 bases: TGTGCTCTTGGGGATACTCATCTCAGGGGGACCCGTCCGTACACCGATAAACTCATCTTT.

Comments on this clone: TCRdb's listed protein matches a much larger clone and diverges from this DNA's translation at residue 9, likely through a read error; the protein shown comes from the DNA. V gene TRDV1 combines with J gene TRDJ1; 8 bases match TRDD3. CDR1 and CDR2 from the germline V gene are TSWWSYY and QGS. The CDR3 sequence is 16 residues long. The V gene end was trimmed by 2 bases and the J gene end by 0 bases; junction bases not matched to a gene: 5. The CDR3 sequence is CALGEFGGFYTDKLIF. CDR3 bases: TGTGCTCTTGGGGAATTTGGGGGATTCTACACCGATAAACTCATCTTT.

For this clone: A far larger clone is a single base away, which makes a read error likely. Other nucleotide sequences in the sample specify the same CDR3. The chain has TRDV3 and TRDJ1, with D possibly matching TRDD2 (6 bases). CDR3 size: 15 residues. The V gene's germline CDR1 is TVYSNPD and CDR2 GDNSRS (reference sequence). In DNA, the CDR3 is TGTGCTTCGGCCTTCCCACCATCCTTCACCGATAAACTCATCTTT. Translation: CASAFPPSFTDKLIF.